This T cell receptor (beta chain) was recorded in a study of cytomegalovirus exposure and HLA in healthy donors. Overall study context: HLA-typed donors were the source of about 85 million unique TCRs, which an early data release held.

Concerning this clone itself: The antigen is unknown.

PCR was performed using 60 Vbeta and 13 Jbeta primers. TCRdb's copy holds only in-frame clones and misses some; the assay was immunoSEQ multiplex PCR. In the table there are approximately 190,000 clones, approximately 80% of which are singletons. Overall study results and limits: Altogether, 150 to 200 TCR beta chains were recorded as cytomegalovirus-associated.

The sequencing input was PBMCs. This TCR came from a young woman in good health and CMV-seronegative.

CDR3 residues: CASKTTPSDEQFF. In nucleotides, the CDR3 is TGTGCCAGTAAGACTACGCCGTCGGATGAGCAGTTCTTC. J is TRBJ2-1 and V is TRBV19, with D maybe TRBD2 (5 bases). Germline V gene data show CDR1 as LNHDA and CDR2 as SQIVND (reference sequence). V lost 7 bases and J 8 bases, leaving 15 bases between the germline ends. The CDR3 has 13 residues.